The T cell receptor beta chain under discussion was sequenced for a study of T cells in Graves' hyperthyroidism and ophthalmopathy. Notes on the study in general: Researchers report that a 13 V-J model separated ophthalmopathy from stable hyperthyroidism. Among thyroid clonotypes expanded above 0.001, most also appeared in blood.

This CDR3 has 13 amino acids. Between the trimmed V and J ends, which lost 4 bases and 1 base, there was a span of 11 bases. Germline lookup yields CDR1 SQVTM and CDR2 ANQGSEA. Each diagnosis was grounded in clinical symptoms, serum thyroxine and TRAb, thyroid ultrasound, and orbital computed tomography. PBMCs stemmed from over 7.5 ml fresh peripheral blood. Turning to this clonotype: Its specificity is unknown.

RNA transcripts yielded amplified TCR beta CDR3 regions. First-round RT-PCR with HTBI primers amplified the TCR CDR3 region. TCRdb itself ran the multiplex PCR reads through MiXCR, one entry per CDR3 protein. The profile shows a few hundred thousand distinct CDR3 sequences, around 13% of them singletons. The material sequenced was blood. V and J are TRBV29-1 and TRBJ2-7, with D perhaps matching TRBD1 (6 bases). This sequence originates from a woman aged 30 to 39 with Graves' ophthalmopathy. In DNA, the CDR3 is TGCAGCGTTGCCTTTACAGGGTCCTACGAGCAGTACTTC. Translated, it gives CSVAFTGSYEQYF.